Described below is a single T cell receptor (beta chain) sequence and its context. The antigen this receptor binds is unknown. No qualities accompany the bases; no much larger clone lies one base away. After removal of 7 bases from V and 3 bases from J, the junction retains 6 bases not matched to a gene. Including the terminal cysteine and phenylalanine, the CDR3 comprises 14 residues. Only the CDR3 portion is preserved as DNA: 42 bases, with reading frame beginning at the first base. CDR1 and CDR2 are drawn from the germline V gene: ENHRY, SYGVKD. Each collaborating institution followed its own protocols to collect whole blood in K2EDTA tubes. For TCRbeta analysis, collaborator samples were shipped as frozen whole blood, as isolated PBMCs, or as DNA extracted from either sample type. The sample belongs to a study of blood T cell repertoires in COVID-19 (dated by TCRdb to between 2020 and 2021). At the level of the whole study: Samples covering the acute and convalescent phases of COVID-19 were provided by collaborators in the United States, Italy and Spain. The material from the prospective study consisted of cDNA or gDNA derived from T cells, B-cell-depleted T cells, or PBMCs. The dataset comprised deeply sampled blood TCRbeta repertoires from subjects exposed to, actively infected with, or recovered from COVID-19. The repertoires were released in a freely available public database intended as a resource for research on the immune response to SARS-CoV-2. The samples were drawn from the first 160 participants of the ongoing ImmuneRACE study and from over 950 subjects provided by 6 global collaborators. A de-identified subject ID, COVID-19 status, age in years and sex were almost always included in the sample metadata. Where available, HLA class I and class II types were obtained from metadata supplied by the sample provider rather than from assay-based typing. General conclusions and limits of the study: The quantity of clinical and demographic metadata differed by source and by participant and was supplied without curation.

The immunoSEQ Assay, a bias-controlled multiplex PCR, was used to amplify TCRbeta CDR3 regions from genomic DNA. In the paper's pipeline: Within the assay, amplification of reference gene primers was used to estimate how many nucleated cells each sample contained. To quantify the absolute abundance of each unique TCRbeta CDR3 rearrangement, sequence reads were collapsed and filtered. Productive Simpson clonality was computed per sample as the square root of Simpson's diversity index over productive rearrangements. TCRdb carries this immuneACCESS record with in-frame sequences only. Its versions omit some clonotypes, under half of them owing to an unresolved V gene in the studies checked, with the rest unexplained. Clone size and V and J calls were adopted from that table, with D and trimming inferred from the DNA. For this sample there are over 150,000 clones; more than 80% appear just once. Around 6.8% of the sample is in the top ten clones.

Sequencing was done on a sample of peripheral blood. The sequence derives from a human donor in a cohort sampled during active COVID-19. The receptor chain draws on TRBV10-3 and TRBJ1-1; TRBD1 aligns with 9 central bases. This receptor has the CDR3 CAINQDRGDTEAFF. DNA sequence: TGTGCCATCAACCAAGACAGGGGGGACACTGAAGCTTTCTTT.